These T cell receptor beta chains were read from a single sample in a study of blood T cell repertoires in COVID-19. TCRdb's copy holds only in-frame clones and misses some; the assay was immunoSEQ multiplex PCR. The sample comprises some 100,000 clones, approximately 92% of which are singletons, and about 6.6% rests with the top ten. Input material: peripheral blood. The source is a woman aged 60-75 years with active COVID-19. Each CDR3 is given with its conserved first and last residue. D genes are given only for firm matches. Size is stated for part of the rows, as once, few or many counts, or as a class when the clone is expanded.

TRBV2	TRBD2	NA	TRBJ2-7	CASSSSGDSYEQYF	TGTGCCAGCAGTTCCAGCGGGGACTCCTACGAGCAGTACTTC
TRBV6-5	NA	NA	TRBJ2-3	CASSLYRAQRKDTQYF	TGTGCCAGCAGTTTGTACAGGGCCCAGCGAAAGGATACGCAGTATTTT
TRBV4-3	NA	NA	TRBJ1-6	CASSQDQYNSPLHF	TGCGCCAGCAGCCAAGATCAGTATAATTCACCCCTCCACTTT
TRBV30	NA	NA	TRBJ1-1	CAWSVGHRNTEAFF	TGTGCCTGGAGTGTCGGACACCGGAACACTGAAGCTTTCTTT
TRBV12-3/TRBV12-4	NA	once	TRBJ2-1	CASNEGRHNEQFF	TGTGCCAGCAATGAGGGCCGGCACAATGAGCAGTTCTTC
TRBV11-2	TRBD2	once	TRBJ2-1	CASSLYREGGEQFF	TGTGCCAGCAGCTTATATCGGGAGGGTGGTGAGCAGTTCTTC
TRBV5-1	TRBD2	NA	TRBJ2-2	CASSFGLAGLNTGELFF	TGCGCCAGCAGCTTTGGACTAGCGGGGCTCAACACCGGGGAGCTGTTTTTT
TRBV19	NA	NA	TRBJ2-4	CASSLQGTKNIQYF	TGTGCCAGTAGTCTCCAGGGGACAAAAAACATTCAGTACTTC
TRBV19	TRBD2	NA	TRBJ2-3	CASSRPSGSGRADTQYF	TGTGCCAGTAGTAGGCCTTCGGGTAGCGGGAGGGCAGATACGCAGTATTTT
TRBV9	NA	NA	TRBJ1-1	CASTTVRDTEAFF	TGTGCCAGTACCACCGTGCGGGACACTGAAGCTTTCTTT
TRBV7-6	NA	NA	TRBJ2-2	CASSGASGHTGELFF	TGTGCCAGCAGCGGGGCCTCCGGGCACACCGGGGAGCTGTTTTTT
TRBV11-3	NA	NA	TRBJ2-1	CASSFAGVSSYNEQFF	TGTGCCAGCAGCTTCGCGGGTGTGAGCTCCTACAATGAGCAGTTCTTC
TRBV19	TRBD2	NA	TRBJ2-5	CASSITRLAGGETQYF	TGTGCCAGTAGTATTACGCGGCTAGCGGGAGGGGAGACCCAGTACTTC
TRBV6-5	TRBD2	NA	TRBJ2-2	CASALGGRAPGELFF	TGTGCCAGCGCCCTCGGCGGGAGGGCCCCCGGGGAGCTGTTTTTT
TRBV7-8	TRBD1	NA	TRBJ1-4	CASSTRTGGTNEKLFF	TGTGCCAGCAGCACGCGGACAGGGGGAACTAATGAAAAACTGTTTTTT
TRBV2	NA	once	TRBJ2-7	CASGGTGSYEQYF	TGTGCCAGCGGGGGGACGGGCTCCTACGAGCAGTACTTC
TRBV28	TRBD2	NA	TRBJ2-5	CASSSGGGQETQYF	TGTGCCAGCAGTTCGGGCGGGGGACAAGAGACCCAGTACTTC
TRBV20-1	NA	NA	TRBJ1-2	CSARVDYGYTF	TGCAGTGCCAGGGTTGACTATGGCTACACCTTC
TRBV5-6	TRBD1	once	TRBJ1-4	CASSGTGGATNEKLFF	TGTGCCAGCAGCGGGACAGGGGGAGCAACTAATGAAAAACTGTTTTTT
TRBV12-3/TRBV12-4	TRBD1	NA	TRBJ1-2	CASTNRGRGYTF	TGTGCCAGCACCAACAGGGGAAGAGGCTACACCTTC
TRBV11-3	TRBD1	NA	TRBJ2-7	CASTSRDRGYEQYF	TGTGCCAGCACCTCCCGGGACAGGGGTTACGAGCAGTACTTC
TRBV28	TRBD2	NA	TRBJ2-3	CASRPLAGGSADTQYF	TGTGCCAGCAGACCACTAGCGGGAGGGTCCGCAGATACGCAGTATTTT
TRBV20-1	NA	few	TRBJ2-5	CSASAGAQETQYF	TGCAGTGCTAGTGCTGGGGCCCAAGAGACCCAGTACTTC
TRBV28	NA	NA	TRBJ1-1	CASSSLGEAFF	TGTGCCAGCAGTTCGCTCGGTGAAGCTTTCTTT
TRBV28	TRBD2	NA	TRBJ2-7	CASRAGTSGSYEQYF	TGTGCCAGCAGAGCCGGGACTAGCGGCTCCTACGAGCAGTACTTC
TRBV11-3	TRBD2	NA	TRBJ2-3	CASSSLLAGGSDTQYF	TGTGCCAGCAGCTCCCTACTAGCGGGAGGGTCAGATACGCAGTATTTT
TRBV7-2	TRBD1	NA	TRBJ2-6	CASSGAGTGFVVLTF	TGTGCCAGCAGCGGGGCCGGGACAGGGTTTGTTGTCCTGACTTTC
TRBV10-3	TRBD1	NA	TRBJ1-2	CAISAPGQGPQGYGYTF	TGTGCCATCAGTGCTCCGGGACAGGGGCCCCAGGGCTATGGCTACACCTTC
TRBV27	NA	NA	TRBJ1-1	CASSRRGNTEAFF	TGTGCCAGCAGTCGGAGGGGGAACACTGAAGCTTTCTTT
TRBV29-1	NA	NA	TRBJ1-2	CSAGAGTHYGYTF	TGCAGCGCCGGGGCCGGGACTCACTATGGCTACACCTTC
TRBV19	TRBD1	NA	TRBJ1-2	CASSRDRGNGYTF	TGTGCCAGTAGCCGGGACAGGGGGAATGGCTACACCTTC
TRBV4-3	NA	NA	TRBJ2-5	CASSQEWAGRETQYF	TGCGCCAGCAGCCAAGAGTGGGCAGGGAGGGAGACCCAGTACTTC
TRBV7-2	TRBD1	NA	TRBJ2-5	CASSLVYRGSETQYF	TGTGCCAGCAGCTTAGTCTACAGGGGGTCAGAGACCCAGTACTTC
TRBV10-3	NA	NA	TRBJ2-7	CAISSRGPYEQYF	TGTGCCATCAGTTCCAGGGGCCCCTACGAGCAGTACTTC
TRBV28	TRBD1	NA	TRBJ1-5	CASSWTGTHQPQHF	TGTGCCAGCAGTTGGACAGGGACCCATCAGCCCCAGCATTTT
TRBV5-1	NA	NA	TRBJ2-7	CASSPQGGKEYEQYF	TGCGCCAGCAGCCCGCAGGGGGGTAAGGAGTACGAGCAGTACTTC
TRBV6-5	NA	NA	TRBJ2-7	CASSTFAQASSEQYF	TGTGCCAGCAGTACCTTTGCGCAGGCCTCGAGCGAGCAGTACTTC
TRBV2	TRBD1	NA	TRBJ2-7	CASRLRGLSEQYF	TGTGCCAGCAGACTGAGGGGGCTTTCCGAGCAGTACTTC
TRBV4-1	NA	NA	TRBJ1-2	CASSQTQGGYTF	TGCGCCAGCAGCCAAACTCAGGGTGGCTACACCTTC
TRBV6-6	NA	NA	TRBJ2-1	CASSYAGSEQFF	TGTGCCAGCAGTTACGCGGGCTCCGAGCAGTTCTTC
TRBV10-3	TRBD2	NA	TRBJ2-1	CAISETLAGYNEQFF	TGTGCCATCAGTGAGACACTAGCGGGCTACAATGAGCAGTTCTTC
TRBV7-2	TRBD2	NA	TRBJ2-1	CASSSTGTSGGSYNEQFF	TGTGCCAGCAGCTCGACCGGGACTAGCGGGGGGAGTTACAATGAGCAGTTCTTC
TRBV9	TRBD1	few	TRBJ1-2	CASSRDRGGYGYTF	TGTGCCAGCAGCCGGGACAGGGGAGGCTATGGCTACACCTTC
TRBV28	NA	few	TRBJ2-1	CASSFYYNEQFF	TGTGCCAGCAGTTTCTACTACAATGAGCAGTTCTTC
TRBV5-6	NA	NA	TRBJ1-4	CASSYRRVVDEKLFF	TGTGCCAGCAGCTACCGTCGGGTTGTGGATGAAAAACTGTTTTTT
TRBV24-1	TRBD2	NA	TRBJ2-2	CATSDLERGPNTGELFF	TGTGCCACCAGTGATCTAGAGCGGGGGCCGAACACCGGGGAGCTGTTTTTT
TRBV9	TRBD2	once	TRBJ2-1	CASNLAGGNEQFF	TGTGCCAGCAACCTAGCGGGAGGGAATGAGCAGTTCTTC
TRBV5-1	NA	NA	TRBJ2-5	CATGSGSTQYF	TGCGCCACCGGCTCAGGGTCAACCCAGTACTTC
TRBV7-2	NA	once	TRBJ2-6	CASSFTTTGANVLTF	TGTGCCAGCAGCTTTACAACTACTGGGGCCAACGTCCTGACTTTC
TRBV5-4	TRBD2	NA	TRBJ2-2	CASSSLSGVNTGELFF	TGTGCCAGCAGCTCTCTTAGCGGGGTGAACACCGGGGAGCTGTTTTTT
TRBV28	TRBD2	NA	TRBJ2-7	CASRAGTSVGEQYF	TGTGCCAGCAGGGCCGGGACTAGCGTCGGTGAGCAGTACTTC
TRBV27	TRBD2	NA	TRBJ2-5	CASSPSSRRGDQETQYF	TGTGCCAGCAGCCCCTCCAGCAGGCGGGGGGACCAAGAGACCCAGTACTTC
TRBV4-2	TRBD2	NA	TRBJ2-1	CASSQDLAGGAEQFF	TGTGCCAGCAGCCAAGATCTAGCGGGAGGGGCTGAGCAGTTCTTC